The clone carrying this T cell receptor (beta chain) was found a few times. What it recognizes is unknown. This specimen belongs to a study of cytomegalovirus exposure and HLA in healthy donors. The PCR ran on 60 Vbeta and 13 Jbeta primers. Libraries were prepared by immunoSEQ multiplex PCR; TCRdb keeps only in-frame clonotypes and omits some of them. The table includes 150,000 to 200,000 clones, roughly 73% detected once. Findings and caveats of the study: There were several of the most significant clusters that appeared linked to common viral pathogens in a later analysis. Immune exposure information comprised only CMV serostatus.

V shed 0 bases, J shed 3 bases, and the junction held 3 bases outside the gene matches. Germline V lookup: CDR1 SGDLS, CDR2 YYNGEE. The CDR3 consists of 15 residues. The sequenced sample was PBMCs. This TCR came from a female donor in good health and CMV-seronegative. The chain recombines TRBV9 with TRBJ2-3, with TRBD1 matching over 8 bases. CDR3 residues: CASSVGRGQTDTQYF. In DNA form, the CDR3 reads TGTGCCAGCAGCGTAGGCAGGGGGCAAACAGATACGCAGTATTTT.